The sequence of this TCR beta chain was determined in a study of T-cell reconstitution after alpha-beta-depleted transplantation in children (dated by TCRdb to about 2016). For the wider study: Using TCR repertoire profiling, the study followed T-cell immune reconstitution in a quantitative way in children after TCRalphabeta/CD19-depleted allogeneic hematopoietic cell transplantation.

At least ten counts were recorded for this clonotype. Its antigen is still unknown. No clone much larger than this one lies a single base away; base qualities are absent. The germline V gene specifies MNHEY as CDR1 and SVGAGI as CDR2. From the cysteine up to the phenylalanine, the CDR3 has a length of 12 residues. Of all the DNA, just the CDR3 is kept, 36 bases in frame from base 1. Deletion took 10 bases off V and 2 bases off J, with a span of 11 bases between the germline ends. The sample's treatment or condition label is to be understood as: allogeneic hematopoietic cell transplantation with graft depleted of TCRalphabeta T cells and CD19 B cells. The children who served as transplant recipients had been given grafts of TCRalphabeta/CD19-depleted allogeneic hematopoietic cells. Libraries were built with PCR. Data came from an Illumina HiSeq 2500. Molecular barcoding was employed in the preparation of TCR libraries, with unique molecular identifiers being used to normalize TCRbeta repertoire quantification. The public sequencing data were trimmed at Q25 with fastp and processed into clonotypes with MiXCR by TCRdb, which kept only in-frame beta chains. Identical CDR3 proteins give one entry, which carries the most common genes and DNA. The sample table records 90,000 to 100,000 distinct CDR3 sequences; around a quarter of these occur just once. The top ten clones comprise over 20% of the sample.

The research as a whole found: The frequencies of hyperexpanded clones fell over the following months, and after one year, T-cell counts and TCRbeta diversity were mostly attributed to newly produced T cells. In some patients, the high TCRbeta diversity seen at day 60 was put down to recipient T cells and intrathymic progenitors that had survived conditioning. The apparently early recovery of alphabetaT-cell counts about two months after transplant reportedly depended on only several hundred rapidly expanded clones that came from non-depleted graft cells.

This receptor was obtained from a boy aged 2 to 9 with acute lymphoblastic leukemia, due to receive a stem cell transplant. Material: PBMCs, obtained before TCRalphabeta/CD19-depleted stem cell transplant. The sequence joins TRBV6-5 to TRBJ1-2; possibly the D gene is TRBD1, per 6 matching bases. The sequenced DNA: TGTGCCACCGGGGGGCTCAACTATGGCTACACCTTC. The resulting protein is CATGGLNYGYTF.